These T cell receptor beta chains were read from a single sample in a study of OX40 agonist ivuxolimab in advanced cancers. The repertoire was sequenced with immunoSEQ multiplex PCR; TCRdb's copy has only in-frame clones and lacks some. Among 35,000 to 40,000 clones, 70% to 85% were seen once, and the ten largest hold about a sixth. This specimen consisted of CD4+ or CD8+ T cells sorted from blood, obtained in a trial of the OX40 agonist ivuxolimab. Every receptor here comes from an adult with an advanced solid tumor such as melanoma, head and neck, liver or kidney cancer. The CDR3 runs from the conserved cysteine through the conserved F or W. The D gene is left open where the match is weak. A clone size is listed for some rows: how often the clone was seen (once, few, many), or a class if it is expanded.

cdr3_aa cdr3_nt clone_size cdr3_length v_call d_call j_call
CASRGAWTEGYTF TGTGCCAGCAGGGGGGCCTGGACGGAAGGCTACACCTTC . 13 TRBV6-6 . TRBJ1-2
CASSSGRGYEQYF TGTGCCAGCAGTTCTGGTAGGGGGTACGAGCAGTACTTC . 13 TRBV27 . TRBJ2-7
CASSLASSNTDTQYF TGTGCCAGCAGCTTGGCTAGTTCAAACACAGATACGCAGTATTTT . 15 TRBV13 . TRBJ2-3
CASSTSGGTDTQYF TGTGCCAGTAGTACTAGCGGGGGCACAGATACGCAGTATTTT . 14 TRBV19 TRBD2 TRBJ2-3
CASSLVPAGEYQETQYF TGTGCCAGCAGCTTAGTGCCGGCGGGTGAATACCAAGAGACCCAGTACTTC . 17 TRBV7-8 . TRBJ2-5
CASSSGTSPGEQYF TGTGCCAGCAGCTCCGGGACATCACCGGGGGAGCAGTACTTC . 14 TRBV7-9 . TRBJ2-7
CATSKDRARNTEAFF TGTGCCACCAGCAAGGACAGGGCGAGAAACACTGAAGCTTTCTTT few 15 TRBV15 TRBD1 TRBJ1-1
CASSPDGGAGYTF TGTGCCAGCTCACCAGACGGAGGCGCTGGCTACACCTTC . 13 TRBV18 . TRBJ1-2
CASSAPISGGDGDTQYF TGTGCCAGCAGCGCCCCAATTAGCGGGGGGGATGGGGATACGCAGTATTTT . 17 TRBV9 TRBD2 TRBJ2-3
CASSPPGQGNYGYTF TGTGCCAGCTCACCACCGGGACAGGGCAACTATGGCTACACCTTC . 15 TRBV18 TRBD1 TRBJ1-2
CASSFSSTRSIYGYTF TGTGCCAGCAGTTTCTCAAGCACCCGGAGTATTTATGGCTACACCTTC . 16 TRBV28 . TRBJ1-2
CSATSGVTQYF TGCAGTGCAACTTCGGGTGTTACGCAGTATTTT . 11 TRBV20-1 . TRBJ2-3
CASGGALNTEAFF TGTGCCTCGGGGGGGGCCCTGAACACTGAAGCTTTCTTT . 13 TRBV19 . TRBJ1-1
CASSEGAYEQYF TGTGCCAGCAGCGAAGGAGCCTACGAGCAGTACTTC . 12 TRBV5-6 . TRBJ2-7
CASSFGSFHSPLHF TGTGCCAGCAGTTTCGGCAGTTTCCATTCACCCCTCCACTTT . 14 TRBV28 . TRBJ1-6
CASSYGGPINEKLFF TGTGCCAGCAGTTACGGGGGCCCCATTAATGAAAAACTGTTTTTT . 15 TRBV6-6 . TRBJ1-4
CASSSRQGARETQYF TGTGCCAGCAGCTCCCGACAGGGGGCGCGGGAGACCCAGTACTTC . 15 TRBV11-3 TRBD1 TRBJ2-5